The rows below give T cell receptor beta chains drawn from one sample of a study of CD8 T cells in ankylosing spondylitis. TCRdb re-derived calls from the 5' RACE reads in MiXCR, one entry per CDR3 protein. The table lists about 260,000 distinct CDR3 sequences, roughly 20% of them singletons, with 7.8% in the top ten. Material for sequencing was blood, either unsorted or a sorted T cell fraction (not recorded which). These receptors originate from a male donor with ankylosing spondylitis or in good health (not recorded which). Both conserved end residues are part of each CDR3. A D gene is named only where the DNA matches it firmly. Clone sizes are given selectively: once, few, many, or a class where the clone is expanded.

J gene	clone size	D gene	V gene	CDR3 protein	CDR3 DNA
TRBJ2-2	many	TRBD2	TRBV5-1	CASSLGLAVNTGELFF	TGCGCCAGCAGTCTTGGACTAGCGGTAAACACCGGGGAGCTGTTTTTT
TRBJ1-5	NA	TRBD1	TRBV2	CTSLIGRGDQPQHF	TGTACCAGCCTAATCGGCAGGGGGGATCAGCCCCAGCATTTT
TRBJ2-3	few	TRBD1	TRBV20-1	CSARVFGQGASDTQYF	TGCAGTGCTAGAGTCTTTGGACAGGGGGCCTCAGATACGCAGTATTTT
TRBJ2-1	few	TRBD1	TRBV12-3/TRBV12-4	CASSPRQGYYNEQFF	TGTGCCAGCAGTCCACGACAGGGTTACTACAATGAGCAGTTCTTC
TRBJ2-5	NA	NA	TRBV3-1	CASSQDPQGGVQYF	TGTGCCAGCAGCCAAGACCCCCAGGGGGGAGTCCAGTACTTC
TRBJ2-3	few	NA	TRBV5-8	CASSAHEGRTDTQYF	TGTGCCAGCAGCGCGCACGAAGGCCGCACAGATACGCAGTATTTT
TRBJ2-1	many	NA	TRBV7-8	CASSLAFDEQFF	TGTGCCAGCAGCTTAGCCTTTGATGAGCAGTTCTTC
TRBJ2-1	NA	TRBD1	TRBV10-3	CAIKGGQGAENEQFF	TGTGCCATCAAGGGAGGACAGGGGGCGGAAAATGAGCAGTTCTTC
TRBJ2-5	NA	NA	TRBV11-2	CASSLRWTGREETQYF	TGTGCCAGCAGCTTACGGTGGACAGGGAGGGAAGAGACCCAGTACTTC
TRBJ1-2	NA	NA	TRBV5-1	CASTLPGGNGYGYTF	TGCGCCAGCACCCTCCCAGGAGGGAACGGCTATGGCTACACCTTC
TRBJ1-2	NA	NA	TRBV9	CASSVAQTDLYGYTF	TGTGCCAGCAGCGTAGCACAAACGGATTTATATGGCTACACCTTC
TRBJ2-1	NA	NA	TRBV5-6	CASSLAKNAQFF	TGTGCCAGCAGCTTGGCCAAAAATGCGCAGTTCTTC
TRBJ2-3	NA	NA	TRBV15	CATSRIGTSTDTQYF	TGTGCCACCAGCAGGATTGGGACTAGCACAGATACGCAGTATTTT
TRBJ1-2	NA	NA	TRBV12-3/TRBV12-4	CASSLGGGANYGYTF	TGTGCCAGCAGTTTAGGAGGAGGGGCGAACTATGGCTACACCTTC